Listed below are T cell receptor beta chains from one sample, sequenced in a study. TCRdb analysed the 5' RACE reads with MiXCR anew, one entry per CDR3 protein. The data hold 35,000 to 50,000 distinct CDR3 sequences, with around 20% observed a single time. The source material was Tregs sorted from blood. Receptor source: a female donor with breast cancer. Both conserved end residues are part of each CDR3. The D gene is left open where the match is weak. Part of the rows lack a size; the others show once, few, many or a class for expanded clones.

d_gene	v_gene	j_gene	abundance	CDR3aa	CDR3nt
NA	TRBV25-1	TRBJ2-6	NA	CASTPRTSHSGANVLTF	TGTGCCAGCACCCCCCGGACGTCCCACTCTGGGGCCAACGTCCTGACTTTC
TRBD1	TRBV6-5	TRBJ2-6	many	CASSPGTGAPGANVLTF	TGTGCCAGCAGTCCCGGGACAGGGGCACCTGGGGCCAACGTCCTGACTTTC
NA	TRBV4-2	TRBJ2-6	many	CASSQDLIGVTGANVLTF	TGTGCCAGCAGCCAAGATTTGATAGGGGTAACTGGGGCCAACGTCCTGACTTTC
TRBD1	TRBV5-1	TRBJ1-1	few	CASSQQDRGNTEAFF	TGCGCCAGCAGCCAGCAGGACAGGGGGAACACTGAAGCTTTCTTT
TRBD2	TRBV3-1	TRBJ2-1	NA	CASTSGTSLLNEQFF	TGTGCCAGTACCTCCGGGACTAGCCTTTTAAATGAGCAGTTCTTC
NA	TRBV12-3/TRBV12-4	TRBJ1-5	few	CASRQDGQWRRQPQHF	TGTGCCAGCAGGCAAGACGGACAGTGGAGGAGGCAGCCCCAGCATTTT
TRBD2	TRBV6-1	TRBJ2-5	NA	CASSANWSGGAGETQYF	TGTGCCAGCAGTGCGAATTGGTCGGGGGGAGCGGGTGAGACCCAGTACTTC
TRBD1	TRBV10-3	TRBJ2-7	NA	CAISGGVQGAFAYEQYF	TGTGCCATCAGTGGGGGGGTACAGGGGGCATTTGCCTACGAGCAGTACTTC
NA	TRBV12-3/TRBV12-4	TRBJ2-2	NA	CASSFGTLKGELFF	TGTGCCAGCAGTTTCGGGACACTGAAAGGGGAGCTGTTTTTT
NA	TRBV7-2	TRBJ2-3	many	CASSLVVATDTQYF	TGTGCCAGCAGCTTAGTGGTGGCCACAGATACGCAGTATTTT
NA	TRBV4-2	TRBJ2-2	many	CASSSGGLNTGELFF	TGTGCCAGCAGCTCGGGGGGCCTGAACACCGGGGAGCTGTTTTTT
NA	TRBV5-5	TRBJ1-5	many	CASSLSPGADVQPQHF	TGTGCCAGCAGCTTGAGCCCAGGGGCGGATGTTCAGCCCCAGCATTTT
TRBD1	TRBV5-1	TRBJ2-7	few	CASSLVGTGSYEQYF	TGCGCCAGCAGCTTGGTGGGGACAGGCTCCTACGAGCAGTACTTC
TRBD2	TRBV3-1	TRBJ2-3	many	CASSGAGVADTQYF	TGTGCCAGCAGCGGAGCGGGAGTAGCAGATACGCAGTATTTT
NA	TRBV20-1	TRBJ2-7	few	CSGKEVTGTYEQYF	TGCAGTGGTAAAGAGGTAACGGGGACCTACGAGCAGTACTTC
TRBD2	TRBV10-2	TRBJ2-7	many	CASSGLAGHYEQYF	TGCGCCAGCAGCGGACTAGCGGGACACTACGAGCAGTACTTC
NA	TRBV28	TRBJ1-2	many	CASNSPGGRTDGYTF	TGTGCCAGCAACTCACCGGGGGGAAGGACGGATGGCTACACCTTC
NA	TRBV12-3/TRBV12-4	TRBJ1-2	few	CASSSGQTTANYGYTF	TGTGCCAGCAGTTCAGGACAGACTACTGCTAACTATGGCTACACCTTC
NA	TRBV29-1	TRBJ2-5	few	CSGREYGTQYF	TGCAGCGGTAGAGAGTACGGGACCCAGTACTTC
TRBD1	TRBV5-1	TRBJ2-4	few	CASSLGDRETKNIQYF	TGCGCCAGCAGCTTGGGGGACAGGGAAACCAAAAACATTCAGTACTTC
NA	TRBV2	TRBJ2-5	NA	CASSERGETQYF	TGTGCCAGCAGTGAAAGGGGAGAGACCCAGTACTTC
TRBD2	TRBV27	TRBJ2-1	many	CASSTPLLAGGYNEQFF	TGTGCCAGCAGTACTCCACTTTTGGCGGGAGGCTACAATGAGCAGTTCTTC
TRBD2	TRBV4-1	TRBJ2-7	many	CASSQASSGTYEQYF	TGCGCCAGCAGCCAAGCTTCTAGCGGGACCTACGAGCAGTACTTC